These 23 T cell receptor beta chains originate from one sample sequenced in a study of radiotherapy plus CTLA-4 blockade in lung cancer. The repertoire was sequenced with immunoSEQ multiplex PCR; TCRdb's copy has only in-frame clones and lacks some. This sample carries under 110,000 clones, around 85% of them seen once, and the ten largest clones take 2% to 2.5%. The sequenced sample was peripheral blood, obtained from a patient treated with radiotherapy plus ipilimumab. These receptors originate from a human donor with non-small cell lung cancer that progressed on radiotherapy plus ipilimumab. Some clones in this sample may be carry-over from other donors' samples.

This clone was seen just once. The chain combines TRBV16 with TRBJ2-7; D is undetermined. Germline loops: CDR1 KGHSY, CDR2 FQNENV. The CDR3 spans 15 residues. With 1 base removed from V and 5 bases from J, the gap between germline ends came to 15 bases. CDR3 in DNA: TGTGCCAGCAGCCAATTTGAGGAACCCCACAACGAGCAGTACTTC. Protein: CASSQFEEPHNEQYF.

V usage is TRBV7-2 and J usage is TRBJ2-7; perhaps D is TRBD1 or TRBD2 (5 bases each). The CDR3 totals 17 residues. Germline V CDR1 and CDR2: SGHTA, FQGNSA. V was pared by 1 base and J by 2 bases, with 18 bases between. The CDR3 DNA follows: TGTGCCAGCAGCTTAGAAAGTCGGTGGGGGTCGACCTACGAGCAGTACTTC. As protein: CASSLESRWGSTYEQYF.

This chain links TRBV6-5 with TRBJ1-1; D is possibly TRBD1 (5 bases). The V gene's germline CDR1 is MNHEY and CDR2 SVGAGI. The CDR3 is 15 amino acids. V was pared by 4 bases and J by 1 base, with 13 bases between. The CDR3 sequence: CASSWGWGRNTEAFF. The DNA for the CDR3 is TGTGCCAGCAGTTGGGGATGGGGCCGGAACACTGAAGCTTTCTTT.

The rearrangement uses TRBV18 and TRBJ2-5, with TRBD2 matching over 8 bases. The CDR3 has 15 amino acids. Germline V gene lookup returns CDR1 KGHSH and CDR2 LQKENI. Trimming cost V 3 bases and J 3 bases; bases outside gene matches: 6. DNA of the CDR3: TGTGCCAGCTCACCGGGCGGGGGGTTTGAAGAGACCCAGTACTTC. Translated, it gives CASSPGGGFEETQYF.

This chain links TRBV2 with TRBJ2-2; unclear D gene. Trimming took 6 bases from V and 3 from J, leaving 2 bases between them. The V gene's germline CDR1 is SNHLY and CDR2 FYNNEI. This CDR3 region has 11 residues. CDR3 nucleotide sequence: TGTGCCAGCAGGTACACCGGGGAGCTGTTTTTT. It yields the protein CASRYTGELFF.

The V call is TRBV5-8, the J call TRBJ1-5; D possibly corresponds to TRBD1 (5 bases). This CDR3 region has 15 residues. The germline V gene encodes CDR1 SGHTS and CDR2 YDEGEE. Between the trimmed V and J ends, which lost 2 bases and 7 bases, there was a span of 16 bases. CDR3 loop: CASSFRQGSLQPQHF. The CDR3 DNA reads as TGTGCCAGCAGCTTCCGGCAGGGATCGTTGCAGCCCCAGCATTTT.

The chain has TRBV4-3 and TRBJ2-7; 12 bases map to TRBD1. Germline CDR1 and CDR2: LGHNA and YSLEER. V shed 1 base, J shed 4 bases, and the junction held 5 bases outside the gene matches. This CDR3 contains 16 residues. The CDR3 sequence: CASSQGRDRGLYEQYF. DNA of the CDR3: TGCGCCAGCAGCCAAGGCCGGGACAGGGGGCTGTACGAGCAGTACTTC.

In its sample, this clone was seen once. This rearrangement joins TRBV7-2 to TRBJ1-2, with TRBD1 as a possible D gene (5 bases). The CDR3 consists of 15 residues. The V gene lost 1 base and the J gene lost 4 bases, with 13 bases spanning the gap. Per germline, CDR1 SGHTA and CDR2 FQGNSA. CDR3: CASSLGLQEFYGYTF. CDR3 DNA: TGTGCCAGCAGCTTAGGGCTACAGGAATTCTATGGCTACACCTTC. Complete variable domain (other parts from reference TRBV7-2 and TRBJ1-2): GAGVSQSPSNKVTEKGKDVELRCDPISGHTALYWYRQSLGQGLEFLIYFQGNSAPDKSGLPSDRFSAERTGGSVSTLTIQRTQQEDSAVYLCASSLGLQEFYGYTFGSGTRLTVV.

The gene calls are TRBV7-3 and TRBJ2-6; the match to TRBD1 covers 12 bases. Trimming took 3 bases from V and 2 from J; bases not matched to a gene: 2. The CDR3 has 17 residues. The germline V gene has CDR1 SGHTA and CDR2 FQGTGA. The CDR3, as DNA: TGTGCCAGCAGCTTGGGACAGGGGGCGCCTGGGGCCAACGTCCTGACTTTC. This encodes CASSLGQGAPGANVLTF.

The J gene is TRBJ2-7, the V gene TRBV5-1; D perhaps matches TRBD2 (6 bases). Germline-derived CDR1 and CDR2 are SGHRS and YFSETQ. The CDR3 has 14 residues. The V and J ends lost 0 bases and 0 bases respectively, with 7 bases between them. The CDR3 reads CASSLAGDSYEQYF. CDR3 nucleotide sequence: TGCGCCAGCAGCTTGGCGGGAGACTCCTACGAGCAGTACTTC. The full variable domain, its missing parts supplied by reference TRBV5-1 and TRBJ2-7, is KAGVTQTPRYLIKTRGQQVTLSCSPISGHRSVSWYQQTPGQGLQFLFEYFSETQRNKGNFPGRFSGRQFSNSRSEMNVSTLELGDSALYLCASSLAGDSYEQYFGPGTRLTVT.

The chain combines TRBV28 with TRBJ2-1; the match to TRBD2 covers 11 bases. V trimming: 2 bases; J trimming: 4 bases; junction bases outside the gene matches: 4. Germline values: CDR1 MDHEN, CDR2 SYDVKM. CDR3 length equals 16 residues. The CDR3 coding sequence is TGTGCCAGCAGTTTACGGACTAGCGGGTCGTACAATGAGCAGTTCTTC. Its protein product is CASSLRTSGSYNEQFF.

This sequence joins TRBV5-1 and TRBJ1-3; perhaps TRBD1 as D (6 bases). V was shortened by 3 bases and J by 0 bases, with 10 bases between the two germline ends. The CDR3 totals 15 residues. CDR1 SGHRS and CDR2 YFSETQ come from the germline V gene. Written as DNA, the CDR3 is TGCGCCAGCAGCTCGGACAGAAACTCTGGAAACACCATATATTTT. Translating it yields CASSSDRNSGNTIYF.

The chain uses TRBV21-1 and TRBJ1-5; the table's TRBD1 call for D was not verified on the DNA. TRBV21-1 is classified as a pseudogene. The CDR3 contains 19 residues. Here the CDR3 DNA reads TGTGCCAGCAGCAAAGAAGCAGACAGGGGGCAATGGAGCAATCAGCCCCAGCATTTT. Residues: CASSKEADRGQWSNQPQHF.

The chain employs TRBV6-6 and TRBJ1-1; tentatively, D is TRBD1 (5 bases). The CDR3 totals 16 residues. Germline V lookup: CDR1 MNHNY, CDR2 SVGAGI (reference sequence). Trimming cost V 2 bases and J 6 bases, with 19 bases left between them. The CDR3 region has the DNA TGTGCCAGCAGTTACGGTTCGGTGGGGCGGAGAGCTGAAGCTTTCTTT. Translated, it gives CASSYGSVGRRAEAFF.

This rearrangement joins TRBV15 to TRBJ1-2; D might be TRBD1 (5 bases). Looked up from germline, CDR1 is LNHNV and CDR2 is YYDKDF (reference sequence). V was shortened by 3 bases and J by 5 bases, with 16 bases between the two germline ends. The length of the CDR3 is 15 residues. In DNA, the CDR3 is TGTGCCACCAGCAGGATACTAGACAGCACTTATGGCTACACCTTC. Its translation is CATSRILDSTYGYTF.

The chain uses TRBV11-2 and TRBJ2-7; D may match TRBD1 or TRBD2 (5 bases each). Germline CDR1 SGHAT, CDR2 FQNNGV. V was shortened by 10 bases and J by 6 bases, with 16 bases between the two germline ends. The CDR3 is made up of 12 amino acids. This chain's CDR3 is CAITRGTAEQYF. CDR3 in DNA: TGTGCCATCACGAGGGGCACGGCCGAGCAGTACTTC.

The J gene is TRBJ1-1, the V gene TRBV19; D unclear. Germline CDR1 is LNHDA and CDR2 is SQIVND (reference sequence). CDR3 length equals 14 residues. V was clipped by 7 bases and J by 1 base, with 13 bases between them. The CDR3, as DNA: TGTGCCAGTACCCTCGGACTGTGGAACACTGAAGCTTTCTTT. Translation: CASTLGLWNTEAFF.

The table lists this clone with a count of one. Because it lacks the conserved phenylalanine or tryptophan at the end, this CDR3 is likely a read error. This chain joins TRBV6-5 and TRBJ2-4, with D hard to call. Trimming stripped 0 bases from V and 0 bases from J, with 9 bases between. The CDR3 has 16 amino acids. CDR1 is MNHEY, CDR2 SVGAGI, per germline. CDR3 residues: CASSYSGSLAKNIQYL. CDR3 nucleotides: TGTGCCAGCAGTTACTCCGGATCTTTAGCCAAAAACATTCAGTACCTC.

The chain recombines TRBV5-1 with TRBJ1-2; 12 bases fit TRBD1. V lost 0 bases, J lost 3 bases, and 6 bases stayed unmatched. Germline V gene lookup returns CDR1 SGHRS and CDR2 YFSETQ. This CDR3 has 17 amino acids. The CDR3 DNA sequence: TGCGCCAGCAGCTTGGATGGGACAGGGGGCCGAGACTATGGCTACACCTTC. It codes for CASSLDGTGGRDYGYTF.

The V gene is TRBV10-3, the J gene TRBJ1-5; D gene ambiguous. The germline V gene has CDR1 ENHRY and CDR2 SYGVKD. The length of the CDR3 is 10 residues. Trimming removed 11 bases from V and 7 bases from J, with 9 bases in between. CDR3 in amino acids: CAVGAQPQHF. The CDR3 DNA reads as TGTGCCGTGGGAGCCCAGCCCCAGCATTTT.

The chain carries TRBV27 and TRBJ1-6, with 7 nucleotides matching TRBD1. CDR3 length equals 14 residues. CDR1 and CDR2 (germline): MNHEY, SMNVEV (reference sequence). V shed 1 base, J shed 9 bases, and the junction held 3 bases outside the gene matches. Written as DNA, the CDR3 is TGTGCCAGCAGTTTATGGACAGGTAGTTCACCCCTCCACTTT. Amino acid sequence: CASSLWTGSSPLHF.

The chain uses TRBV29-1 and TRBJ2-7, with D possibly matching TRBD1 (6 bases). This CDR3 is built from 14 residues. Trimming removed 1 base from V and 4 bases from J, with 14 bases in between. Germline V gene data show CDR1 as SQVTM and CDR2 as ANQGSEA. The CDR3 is CSVEVPGALYEQYF. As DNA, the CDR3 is TGCAGCGTTGAAGTGCCAGGGGCTCTTTACGAGCAGTACTTC.

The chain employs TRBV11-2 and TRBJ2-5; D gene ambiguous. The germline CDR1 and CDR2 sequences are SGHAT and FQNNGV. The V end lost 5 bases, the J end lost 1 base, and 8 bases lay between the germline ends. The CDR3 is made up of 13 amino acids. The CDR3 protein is CASSTRFQETQYF. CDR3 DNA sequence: TGTGCCAGCAGCACCAGATTCCAAGAGACCCAGTACTTC.